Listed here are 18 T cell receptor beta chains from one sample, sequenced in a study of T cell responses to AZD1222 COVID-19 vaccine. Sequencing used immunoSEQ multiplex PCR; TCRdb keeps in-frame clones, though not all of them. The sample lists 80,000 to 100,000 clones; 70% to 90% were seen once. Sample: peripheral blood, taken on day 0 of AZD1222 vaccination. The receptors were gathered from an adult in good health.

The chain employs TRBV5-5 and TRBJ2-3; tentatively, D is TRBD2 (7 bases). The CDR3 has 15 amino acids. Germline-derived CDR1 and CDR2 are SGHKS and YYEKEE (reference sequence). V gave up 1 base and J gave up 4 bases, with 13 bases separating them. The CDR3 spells CASSLFGGQADTQYF. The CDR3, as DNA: TGTGCCAGCAGCTTGTTCGGGGGGCAGGCAGATACGCAGTATTTT.

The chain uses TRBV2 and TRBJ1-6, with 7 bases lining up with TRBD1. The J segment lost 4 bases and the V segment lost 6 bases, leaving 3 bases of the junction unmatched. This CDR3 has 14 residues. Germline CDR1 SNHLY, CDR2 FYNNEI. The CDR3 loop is CASRRDSYNSPLHF. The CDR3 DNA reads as TGTGCCAGCAGGCGGGACAGTTATAATTCACCCCTCCACTTT.

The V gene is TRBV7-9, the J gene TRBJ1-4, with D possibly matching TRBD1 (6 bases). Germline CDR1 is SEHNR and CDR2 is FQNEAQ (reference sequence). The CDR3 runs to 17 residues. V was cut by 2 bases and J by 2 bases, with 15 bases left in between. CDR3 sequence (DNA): TGTGCCAGCAGCTTACCTCAAAGGGGGTGGACTAATGAAAAACTGTTTTTT. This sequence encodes CASSLPQRGWTNEKLFF.

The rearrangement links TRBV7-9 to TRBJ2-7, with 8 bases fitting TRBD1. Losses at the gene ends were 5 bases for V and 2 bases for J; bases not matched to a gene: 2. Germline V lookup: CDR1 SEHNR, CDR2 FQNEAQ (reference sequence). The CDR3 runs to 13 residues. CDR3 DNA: TGTGCCAGCAGCAGGACAGGGACCTACGAGCAGTACTTC. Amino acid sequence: CASSRTGTYEQYF.

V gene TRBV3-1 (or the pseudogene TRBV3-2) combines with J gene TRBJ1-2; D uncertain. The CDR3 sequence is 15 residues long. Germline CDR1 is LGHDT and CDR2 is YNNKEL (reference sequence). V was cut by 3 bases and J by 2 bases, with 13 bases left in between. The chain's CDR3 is CASSQEVGSNYGYTF. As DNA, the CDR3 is TGTGCCAGCAGCCAGGAAGTAGGGTCAAACTATGGCTACACCTTC.

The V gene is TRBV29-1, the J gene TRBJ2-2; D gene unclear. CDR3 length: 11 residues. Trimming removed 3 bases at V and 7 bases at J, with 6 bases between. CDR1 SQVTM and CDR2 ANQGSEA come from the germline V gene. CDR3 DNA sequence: TGCAGCGTTGACTCGATCGGGGAGCTGTTTTTT. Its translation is CSVDSIGELFF.

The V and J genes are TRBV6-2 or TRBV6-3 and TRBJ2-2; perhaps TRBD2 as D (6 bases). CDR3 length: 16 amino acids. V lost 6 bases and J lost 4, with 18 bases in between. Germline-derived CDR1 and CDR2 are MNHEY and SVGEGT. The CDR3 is CASSPFGGEGTGELFF. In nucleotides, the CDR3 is TGTGCCAGCAGCCCATTCGGGGGAGAGGGCACCGGGGAGCTGTTTTTT.

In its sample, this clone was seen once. The CDR3 DNA reads TGTGCTACCAGGGCGGCTAGCGGCATGAAAGAGACCCAGTACTTC. Amino acid sequence: CATRAASGMKETQYF. The gene calls are TRBV10-3 and TRBJ2-5; 7 bases align to TRBD2. There are 15 residues in the CDR3. The germline V gene has CDR1 ENHRY and CDR2 SYGVKD.

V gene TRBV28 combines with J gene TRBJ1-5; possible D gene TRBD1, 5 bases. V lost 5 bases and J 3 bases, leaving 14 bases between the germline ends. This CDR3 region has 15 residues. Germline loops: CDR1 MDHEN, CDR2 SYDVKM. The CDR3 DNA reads TGTGCCAGCAGTCTTACAGGAGACCTCAATCAGCCCCAGCATTTT. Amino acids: CASSLTGDLNQPQHF.

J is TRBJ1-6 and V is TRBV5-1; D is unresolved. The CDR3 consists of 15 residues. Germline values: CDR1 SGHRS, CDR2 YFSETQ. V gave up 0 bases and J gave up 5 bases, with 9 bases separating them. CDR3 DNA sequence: TGCGCCAGCAGCTTGGTTGGTGGGGATAATTCACCCCTCCACTTT. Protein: CASSLVGGDNSPLHF.

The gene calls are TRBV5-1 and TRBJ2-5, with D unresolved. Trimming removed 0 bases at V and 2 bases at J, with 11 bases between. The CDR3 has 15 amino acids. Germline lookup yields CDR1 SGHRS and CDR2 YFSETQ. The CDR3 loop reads CASSLEAAGQETQYF. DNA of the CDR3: TGCGCCAGCAGCTTGGAAGCTGCCGGTCAAGAGACCCAGTACTTC.

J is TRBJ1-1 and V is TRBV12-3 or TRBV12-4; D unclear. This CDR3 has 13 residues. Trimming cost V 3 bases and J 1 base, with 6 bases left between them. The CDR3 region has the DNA TGTGCCAGCAGTTTCAAGGGGAACACTGAAGCTTTCTTT. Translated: CASSFKGNTEAFF.

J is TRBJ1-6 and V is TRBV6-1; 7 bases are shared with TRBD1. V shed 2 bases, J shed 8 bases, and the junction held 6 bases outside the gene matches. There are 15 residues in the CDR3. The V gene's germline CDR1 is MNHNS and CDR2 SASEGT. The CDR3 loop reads CASSERGQGHSPLHF. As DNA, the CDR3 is TGTGCCAGCAGTGAAAGGGGGCAAGGTCATTCACCCCTCCACTTT.

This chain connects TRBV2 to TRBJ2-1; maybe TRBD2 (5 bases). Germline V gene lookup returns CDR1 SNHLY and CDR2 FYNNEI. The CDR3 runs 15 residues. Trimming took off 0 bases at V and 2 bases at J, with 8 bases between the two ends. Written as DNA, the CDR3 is TGTGCCAGCAGTGAAGCGGGAGCAGCCTACAATGAGCAGTTCTTC. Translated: CASSEAGAAYNEQFF.

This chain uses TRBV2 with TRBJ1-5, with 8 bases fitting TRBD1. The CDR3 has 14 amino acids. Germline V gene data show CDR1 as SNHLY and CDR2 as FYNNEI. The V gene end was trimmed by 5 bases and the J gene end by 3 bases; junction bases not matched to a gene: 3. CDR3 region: CASSPGQVNQPQHF. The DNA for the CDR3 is TGTGCCAGCAGTCCGGGACAGGTCAATCAGCCCCAGCATTTT.

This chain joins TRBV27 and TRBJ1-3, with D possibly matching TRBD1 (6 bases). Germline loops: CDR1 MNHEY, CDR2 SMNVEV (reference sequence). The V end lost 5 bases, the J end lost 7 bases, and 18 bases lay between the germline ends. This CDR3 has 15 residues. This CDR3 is CASSPSEGGGNTIYF. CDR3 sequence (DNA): TGTGCCAGCAGTCCATCGGAGGGGGGAGGTAACACCATATATTTT.

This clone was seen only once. The CDR3 reads CASSVGRTYEQYF. In DNA, the CDR3 is TGTGCCAGCAGTGTTGGGAGGACTTACGAGCAGTACTTC. The chain links TRBV6-2 or TRBV6-3 to TRBJ2-7, with D possibly being TRBD2 (6 bases). V lost 5 bases, J lost 4 bases, and 12 bases lay in between. This CDR3 is 13 amino acids long. Germline V CDR1 and CDR2: MNHEY, SVGEGT.

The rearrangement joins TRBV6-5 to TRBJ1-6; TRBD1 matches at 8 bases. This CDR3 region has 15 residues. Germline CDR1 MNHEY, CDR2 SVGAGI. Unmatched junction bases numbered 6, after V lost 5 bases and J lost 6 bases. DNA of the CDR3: TGTGCCAGCAGTATTGGACAGGGCGCTAATTCACCCCTCCACTTT. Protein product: CASSIGQGANSPLHF.